These 21 T cell receptor beta chains share one sample of origin, sequenced in a study of T cells after yellow fever vaccination. TCRdb analysed the 5' RACE reads with MiXCR anew, one entry per CDR3 protein. The profile covers hundreds of thousands of distinct CDR3 sequences, with about 12% appearing a single time and just under 15% taken by the ten largest. The specimen comprised PBMCs, sampled on the day of the yellow fever booster vaccination. The receptors here all came from a man aged 30 to 39 who received the YFV17D yellow fever vaccine.

Details on this clonotype: No conserved phenylalanine or tryptophan is present at the end of the CDR3, so a read error is the likely explanation. V usage is TRBV20-1 and J usage is TRBJ2-1, with 16 bases aligning to TRBD2. The CDR3 covers 17 residues. V shed 2 bases, J shed 9 bases, and the junction held 10 bases outside the gene matches. CDR1 is DFQATT and CDR2 is SNEGSKA in the germline V gene (reference sequence). CDR3 protein: CSARSGGLAGGRVEQFC. CDR3 bases: TGCAGTGCTAGATCCGGGGGACTAGCGGGAGGGCGGGTTGAGCAGTTCTGC.

V usage is TRBV11-2 and J usage is TRBJ2-3; TRBD2 might be the D (5 bases). Germline CDR1 is SGHAT and CDR2 is FQNNGV. V was pared by 6 bases and J by 7 bases, with 20 bases between. CDR3 length equals 15 residues. The CDR3 region is CASRPQPGIAHTQYF. CDR3 DNA: TGTGCCAGCAGACCCCAACCGGGGATAGCTCATACGCAGTATTTT.

The chain recombines TRBV10-3 with TRBJ2-7, with 9 bases fitting TRBD2. The germline CDR1 and CDR2 sequences are ENHRY and SYGVKD. Germline trimming cut 11 bases from V and 2 bases from J; bases unmatched to any gene: 10. The CDR3 sequence is 14 residues long. The CDR3: CAYGFRGRAYEQYF. DNA for the CDR3: TGTGCCTACGGTTTCCGCGGGAGGGCCTACGAGCAGTACTTC.

This clonotype was seen many times. This chain connects TRBV27 to TRBJ1-5, with TRBD1 as a possible D gene (6 bases). Germline V CDR1 and CDR2: MNHEY, SMNVEV (reference sequence). The germline V and J ends were trimmed by 5 bases and 7 bases, with 18 bases remaining between them. The CDR3 spans 15 residues. The CDR3 spells CASSQEGGARQPQHF. The CDR3 coding sequence is TGTGCCAGCAGTCAAGAAGGGGGAGCTAGGCAGCCCCAGCATTTT.

A few counts support this clonotype. This sequence joins TRBV30 and TRBJ2-2; 11 bases are a match to TRBD2. From germline, CDR1 is GTSNPN and CDR2 SVGIG (reference sequence). This CDR3 region has 18 residues. J lost 2 bases, V lost 3 bases, and 11 bases had no gene match. Written as DNA, the CDR3 is TGTGCCTGGAGCGCCTGGGGAACTAGCGGGAGTAACACCGGGGAGCTGTTTTTT. It encodes CAWSAWGTSGSNTGELFF.

The chain carries TRBV29-1 and TRBJ2-5; either TRBD1 or TRBD2 may fit D (5 bases each). The V gene lost 3 bases and the J gene lost 5 bases, with 13 bases spanning the gap. Germline V gene sequence: CDR1 SQVTM, CDR2 ANQGSEA. CDR3 length: 13 residues. CDR3 residues: CSVEGPDGETQYF. The CDR3 region has the DNA TGCAGCGTTGAGGGACCAGACGGGGAGACCCAGTACTTC. Filled out from reference TRBV29-1 and TRBJ2-5, the complete variable domain reads SAVISQKPSRDICQRGTSLTIQCQVDSQVTMMFWYRQQPGQSLTLIATANQGSEATYESGFVIDKFPISRPNLTFSTLTVSNMSPEDSSIYLCSVEGPDGETQYFGPGTRLLVL.

This rearrangement joins TRBV5-4 to TRBJ1-4, with D possibly being TRBD1 (5 bases). Germline lookup yields CDR1 SGHNT and CDR2 YYREEE (reference sequence). This CDR3 is built from 13 residues. V was cut by 4 bases and J by 8 bases, with 12 bases left in between. CDR3 region: CASSPGDREKLFF. DNA of the CDR3: TGTGCCAGCAGCCCGGGGGATCGGGAAAAACTGTTTTTT.

The chain carries TRBV5-1 and TRBJ2-3; 7 bases line up with TRBD2. The CDR3 has 14 residues. V dropped 7 bases and J dropped 2; count of bases not matched to a gene: 7. The germline CDR1 and CDR2 sequences are SGHRS and YFSETQ. CDR3 in DNA: TGCGCCAGCCGAAAGCGGGATCTCACAGATACGCAGTATTTT. It specifies CASRKRDLTDTQYF.

V is TRBV5-6 and J is TRBJ1-2; D is undetermined. This CDR3 contains 11 residues. CDR1 is SGHDT and CDR2 is YYEEEE in the germline V gene. Between the trimmed V and J ends, which lost 4 bases and 6 bases, there was a span of 7 bases. CDR3 DNA: TGTGCCAGCAGCGGTCAAAATGGCTACACCTTC. It translates to CASSGQNGYTF.

The chain couples TRBV15 to TRBJ2-1; 7 nucleotides line up with TRBD2. CDR1 is LNHNV and CDR2 is YYDKDF in the germline V gene (reference sequence). Trimming cost V 0 bases and J 8 bases; bases outside gene matches: 4. This CDR3 has 14 amino acids. CDR3: CATSRDGTTYEQFF. The CDR3 region has the DNA TGTGCCACCAGCAGAGATGGGACTACGTATGAGCAGTTCTTC.

This clonotype was recorded a few times. V and J are TRBV20-1 and TRBJ2-3, with a tentative D call TRBD2 (6 bases). This CDR3 contains 13 residues. V was clipped by 2 bases and J by 8 bases, with 14 bases between them. The V gene's germline CDR1 is DFQATT and CDR2 SNEGSKA (reference sequence). In nucleotides, the CDR3 is TGCAGTGCTAGAAGGGACTGGGGAGCTACGCAGTATTTT. Translating it yields CSARRDWGATQYF.

The chain has TRBV20-1 and TRBJ2-1; 10 nucleotides match TRBD1. Germline values: CDR1 DFQATT, CDR2 SNEGSKA (reference sequence). This CDR3 comprises 16 residues. Trimming cost V 5 bases and J 6 bases; bases outside gene matches: 13. The CDR3 loop is CSAPHPDRGHLNEQFF. As DNA, the CDR3 is TGCAGTGCTCCCCATCCCGACAGGGGGCACCTCAATGAGCAGTTCTTC.

This clonotype was counted a few times. The chain recombines TRBV5-4 with TRBJ2-5, with 8 positions matching TRBD1. Germline trimming cut 4 bases from V and 4 bases from J; bases unmatched to any gene: 9. CDR3 length: 15 residues. CDR1 SGHNT and CDR2 YYREEE come from the germline V gene (reference sequence). The CDR3 loop reads CASSPGGQGGETQYF. The DNA of the CDR3 is TGTGCCAGCAGCCCCGGAGGACAGGGAGGAGAGACCCAGTACTTC.

In DNA, the CDR3 is TGCGCCAGCAGCTTTAACCAGCGGTACGAGCAGTACTTC. Translation: CASSFNQRYEQYF. The gene calls are TRBV5-1 and TRBJ2-7, with D possibly matching TRBD2 (5 bases). Germline CDR1 and CDR2: SGHRS and YFSETQ. V lost 2 bases to trimming and J lost 4 bases, with 10 bases between them. This CDR3 is 13 amino acids long. The full variable domain, its missing parts supplied by reference TRBV5-1 and TRBJ2-7, is KAGVTQTPRYLIKTRGQQVTLSCSPISGHRSVSWYQQTPGQGLQFLFEYFSETQRNKGNFPGRFSGRQFSNSRSEMNVSTLELGDSALYLCASSFNQRYEQYFGPGTRLTVT.

This chain links TRBV5-4 with TRBJ2-1; 8 bases agree with TRBD1. Germline lookup yields CDR1 SGHNT and CDR2 YYREEE (reference sequence). The CDR3 is made up of 13 amino acids. With 4 bases clipped from V and 9 bases from J, the junction kept 6 bases outside the gene matches. The CDR3 reads CASSGGQGIEQFF. CDR3 in DNA: TGTGCCAGCAGCGGCGGACAGGGAATTGAGCAGTTCTTC.

The chain recombines TRBV11-2 with TRBJ2-7; possible D gene TRBD1, 5 bases. Germline values: CDR1 SGHAT, CDR2 FQNNGV. Trimming removed 5 bases at V and 1 base at J, with 12 bases between. CDR3 size: 14 residues. The CDR3 is CASSRMDISYEQYF. CDR3 in DNA: TGTGCCAGCAGCCGTATGGACATTTCCTACGAGCAGTACTTC.

This clonotype was seen more than once but under ten times. The chain has TRBV18 and TRBJ2-5; D is perhaps TRBD1 or TRBD2 (5 bases each). Germline values: CDR1 KGHSH, CDR2 LQKENI. The CDR3 runs 13 residues. V lost 3 bases and J 5 bases, leaving 10 bases between the germline ends. Here the CDR3 DNA reads TGTGCCAGCTCACCCAGGGAGAGTGAGACCCAGTACTTC. This translates into CASSPRESETQYF.

The V gene is TRBV12-3 or TRBV12-4, the J gene TRBJ2-7; TRBD2 aligns across 10 bases. V was clipped by 7 bases and J by 5 bases; unmatched bases: 8. The CDR3 loop spans 14 amino acids. CDR3 residues: CASTLSGRRNEQYF. The CDR3 DNA reads TGTGCCAGCACCCTTAGCGGGAGGAGAAACGAGCAGTACTTC.

This clonotype was seen only a few times. The chain is built from TRBV7-9 and TRBJ2-1; tentatively, D is TRBD1 (6 bases). The CDR3 spans 13 residues. V lost 2 bases to trimming and J lost 7 bases, with 9 bases between them. The germline CDR1 and CDR2 sequences are SEHNR and FQNEAQ (reference sequence). The chain's CDR3 is CASSLQDRNEQFF. The DNA for the CDR3 is TGTGCCAGCAGCTTACAGGACAGAAATGAGCAGTTCTTC.

This clonotype was found a few times. This rearrangement joins TRBV5-1 to TRBJ2-5; TRBD2 might be the D (5 bases). The CDR3 runs 16 residues. Per the germline V gene, CDR1 is SGHRS and CDR2 is YFSETQ. Trimming cost V 7 bases and J 2 bases, with 21 bases left between them. This CDR3 is CASRRSNLGGQETQYF. CDR3 in DNA: TGCGCCAGCCGGAGGAGTAATCTTGGCGGTCAAGAGACCCAGTACTTC.

The chain uses TRBV11-2 and TRBJ1-1; D is unclear. The CDR3 length is 13 residues. The V gene's germline CDR1 is SGHAT and CDR2 FQNNGV. V shed 3 bases and J shed 11 bases, with 16 bases lying between them. The CDR3 sequence: CASSFPSGSAAFF. CDR3 DNA sequence: TGTGCCAGCAGCTTCCCATCGGGGTCGGCGGCTTTCTTT.